This T cell receptor beta chain was identified in a study of OX40 agonist ivuxolimab in advanced cancers. Study details: Two patients with cutaneous melanoma and one with hepatocellular carcinoma, three in total, showed partial responses.

Germline CDR1 reads SGHDT; CDR2 reads YYEEEE. The CDR3 is 13 amino acids. Clones were sequenced by immunoSEQ multiplex PCR, and TCRdb holds only the in-frame ones, with some missing. The data hold over 65,000 clones, with about 86% observed a single time. The receptor's source is an adult with an advanced solid tumor such as melanoma, head and neck, liver or kidney cancer. The chain is built from TRBV5-6 and TRBJ2-5; the D is unclear. The assigned J gene may be wrong: the sequence end matches TRBJ2-7 better. The sample in question was CD4+ or CD8+ T cells sorted from blood, obtained in a trial of the OX40 agonist ivuxolimab. As DNA, the CDR3 is TGTGCCAGCAGTTACGACGGCTACTACGAGCAGTACTTC. This sequence encodes CASSYDGYYEQYF.